The T cell receptor beta chain described here comes from a study of shared clonotypes between healthy human individuals. Broader study findings: Against clonotypes common to all four donors, non-shared ones had lower generation probabilities. Naive subsets generally exceeded memory subsets in estimated richness.

The repertoire was sequenced with immunoSEQ multiplex PCR; TCRdb's copy has only in-frame clones and lacks some. The sample gives millions of clones, more than 85% of which show up once; 1.5% to 2% is in the top ten. Cells designated naive CD8 were CD45RO-negative and were positively selected for CCR7, with terminally differentiated effector memory CD45RA+ cells excluded. The donors were all Caucasian adults (living in Nashville, Tennessee). The CDR3 has 12 amino acids. V lost 1 base and J lost 7, with 4 bases in between. Germline-derived CDR1 and CDR2 are SGHAT and FQNNGV. A note on this clone: Its specificity is not known.

Sequencing was done on a sample of naive CD8+ T cells from PBMCs. The chain carries TRBV11-2 and TRBJ1-4; D not certain. The source of this sequence is a man aged 18 to 29 in good health. Some clones in this sample may be carry-over from other donors' samples. The CDR3 loop is CASSLVSEKLFF. The CDR3 region has the DNA TGTGCCAGCAGCTTAGTTAGTGAAAAACTGTTTTTT.